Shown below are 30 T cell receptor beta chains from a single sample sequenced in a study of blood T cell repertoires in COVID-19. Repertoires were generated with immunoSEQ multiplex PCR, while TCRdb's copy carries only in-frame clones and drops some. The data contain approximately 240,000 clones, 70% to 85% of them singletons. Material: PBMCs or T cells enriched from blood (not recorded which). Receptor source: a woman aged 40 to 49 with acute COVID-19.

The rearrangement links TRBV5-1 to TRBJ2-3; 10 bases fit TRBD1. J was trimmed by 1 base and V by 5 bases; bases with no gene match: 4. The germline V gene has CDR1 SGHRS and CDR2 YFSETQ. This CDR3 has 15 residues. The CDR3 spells CASRSTGGGTDTQYF. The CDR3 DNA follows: TGCGCCAGCAGATCGACAGGGGGCGGCACAGATACGCAGTATTTT.

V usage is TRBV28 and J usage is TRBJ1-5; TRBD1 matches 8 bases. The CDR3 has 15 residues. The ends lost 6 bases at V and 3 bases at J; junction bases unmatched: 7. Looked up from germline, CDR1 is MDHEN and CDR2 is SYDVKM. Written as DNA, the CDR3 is TGTGCCAGCAGCCCCGACAGGGGATACAATCAGCCCCAGCATTTT. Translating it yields CASSPDRGYNQPQHF.

The CDR3 DNA reads as TGTGCCAGCAGCTTAGTCAACGAGCAGTACTTC. It specifies CASSLVNEQYF. The chain has TRBV11-2 and TRBJ2-7; D is ambiguous. V lost 1 base and J 5 bases, leaving 3 bases between the germline ends. There are 11 residues in the CDR3. Germline loops: CDR1 SGHAT, CDR2 FQNNGV.

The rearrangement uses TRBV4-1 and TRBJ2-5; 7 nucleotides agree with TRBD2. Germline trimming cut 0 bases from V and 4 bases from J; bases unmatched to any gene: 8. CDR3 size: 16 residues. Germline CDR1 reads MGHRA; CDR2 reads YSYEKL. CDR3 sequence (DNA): TGCGCCAGCAGCCAAGACAGAAGGCCGGGGGGAGAGACCCAGTACTTC. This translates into CASSQDRRPGGETQYF.

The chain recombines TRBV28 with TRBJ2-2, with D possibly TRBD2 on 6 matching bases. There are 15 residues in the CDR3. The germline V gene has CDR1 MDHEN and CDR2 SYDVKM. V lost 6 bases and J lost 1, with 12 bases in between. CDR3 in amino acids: CASRRSGGNTGELFF. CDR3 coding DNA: TGTGCCAGCAGACGTAGCGGCGGGAACACCGGGGAGCTGTTTTTT. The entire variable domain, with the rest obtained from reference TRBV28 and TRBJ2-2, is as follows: DVKVTQSSRYLVKRTGEKVFLECVQDMDHENMFWYRQDPGLGLRLIYFSYDVKMKEKGDIPEGYSVSREKKERFSLILESASTNQTSMYLCASRRSGGNTGELFFGEGSRLTVL.

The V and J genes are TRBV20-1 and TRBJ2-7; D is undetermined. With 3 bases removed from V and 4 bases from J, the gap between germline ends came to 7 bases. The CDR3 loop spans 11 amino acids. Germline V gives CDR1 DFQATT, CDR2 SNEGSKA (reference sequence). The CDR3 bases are TGCAGTGCTAGGGCCCCATACGAGCAGTACTTC. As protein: CSARAPYEQYF.

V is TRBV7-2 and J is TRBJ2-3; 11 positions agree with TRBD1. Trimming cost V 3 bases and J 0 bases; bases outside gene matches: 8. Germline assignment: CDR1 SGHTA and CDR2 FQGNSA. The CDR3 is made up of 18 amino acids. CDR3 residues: CASSLEGQGVESTDTQYF. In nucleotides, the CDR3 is TGTGCCAGCAGCTTGGAGGGACAGGGGGTTGAAAGCACAGATACGCAGTATTTT.

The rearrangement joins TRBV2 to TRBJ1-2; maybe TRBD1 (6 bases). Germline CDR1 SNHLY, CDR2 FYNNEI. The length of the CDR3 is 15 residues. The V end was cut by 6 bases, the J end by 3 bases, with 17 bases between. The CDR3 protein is CASRGSGTSDYGYTF. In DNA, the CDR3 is TGTGCCAGCAGGGGTTCCGGGACAAGCGACTATGGCTACACCTTC. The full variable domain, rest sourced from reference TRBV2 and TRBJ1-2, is EPEVTQTPSHQVTQMGQEVILRCVPISNHLYFYWYRQILGQKVEFLVSFYNNEISEKSEIFDDQFSVERPDGSNFTLKIRSTKLEDSAMYFCASRGSGTSDYGYTFGSGTRLTVV.

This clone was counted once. The CDR3, as DNA: TGTGCCAGTAAATTGGCAGGGAACTACGAGCAGTACTTC. This codes for CASKLAGNYEQYF. This rearrangement joins TRBV19 to TRBJ2-7, with D possibly matching TRBD1 (5 bases). Trimming took 7 bases from V and 3 from J, leaving 13 bases between them. Germline lookup yields CDR1 LNHDA and CDR2 SQIVND (reference sequence). The CDR3 runs 13 residues. Full variable domain (outside the CDR3, taken from reference TRBV19 and TRBJ2-7): DGGITQSPKYLFRKEGQNVTLSCEQNLNHDAMYWYRQDPGQGLRLIYYSQIVNDFQKGDIAEGYSVSREKKESFPLTVTSAQKNPTAFYLCASKLAGNYEQYFGPGTRLTVT.

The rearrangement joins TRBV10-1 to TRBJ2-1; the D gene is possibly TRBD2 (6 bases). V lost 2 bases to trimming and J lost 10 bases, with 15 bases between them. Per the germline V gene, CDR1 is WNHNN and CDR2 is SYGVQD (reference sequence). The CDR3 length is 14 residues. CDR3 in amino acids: CASSEMFGSPEQFF. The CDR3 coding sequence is TGCGCCAGCAGTGAGATGTTCGGGAGCCCGGAGCAGTTCTTC.

The CDR3 is CASSQGLTNNEQFF. The CDR3 coding sequence is TGTGCCAGCAGCCAGGGACTAACAAACAATGAGCAGTTCTTC. The chain couples TRBV7-3 to TRBJ2-1; 7 positions agree with TRBD2. There are 14 residues in the CDR3. The V gene's germline CDR1 is SGHTA and CDR2 FQGTGA. Trimming took 5 bases from V and 5 from J; bases not matched to a gene: 6.

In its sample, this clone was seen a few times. The CDR3 sequence is CASSSGEAKNIQYF. The CDR3 DNA reads TGTGCCAGCAGCTCGGGTGAGGCCAAAAACATTCAGTACTTC. J is TRBJ2-4 and V is TRBV11-2; D remains unclear. The CDR3 loop spans 14 amino acids. Trimming removed 4 bases at V and 1 base at J, with 8 bases between. Per germline, CDR1 SGHAT and CDR2 FQNNGV. Using reference TRBV11-2 and TRBJ2-4 for the parts outside the CDR3, the full variable domain is EAGVAQSPRYKIIEKRQSVAFWCNPISGHATLYWYQQILGQGPKLLIQFQNNGVVDDSQLPKDRFSAERLKGVDSTLKIQPAKLEDSAVYLCASSSGEAKNIQYFGAGTRLSVL.

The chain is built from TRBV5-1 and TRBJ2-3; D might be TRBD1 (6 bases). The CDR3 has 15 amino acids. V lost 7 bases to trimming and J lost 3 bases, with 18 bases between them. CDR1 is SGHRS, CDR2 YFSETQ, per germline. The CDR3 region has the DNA TGCGCCAGCCAGATGGTGGGGGCAGGAACAGATACGCAGTATTTT. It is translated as CASQMVGAGTDTQYF.

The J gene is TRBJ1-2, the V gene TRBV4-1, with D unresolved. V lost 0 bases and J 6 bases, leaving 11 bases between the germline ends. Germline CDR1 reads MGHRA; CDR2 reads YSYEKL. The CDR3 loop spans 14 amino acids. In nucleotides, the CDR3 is TGCGCCAGCAGCCAAGATAGAACCGCTAATGGCTACACCTTC. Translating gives CASSQDRTANGYTF.

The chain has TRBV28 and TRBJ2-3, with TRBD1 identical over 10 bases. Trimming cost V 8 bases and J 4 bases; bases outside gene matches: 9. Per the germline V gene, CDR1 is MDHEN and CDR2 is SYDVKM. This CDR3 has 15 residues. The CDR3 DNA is TGTGCCAGCGGACCTTCCGGGACAGGGGCAGATACGCAGTATTTT. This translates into CASGPSGTGADTQYF.

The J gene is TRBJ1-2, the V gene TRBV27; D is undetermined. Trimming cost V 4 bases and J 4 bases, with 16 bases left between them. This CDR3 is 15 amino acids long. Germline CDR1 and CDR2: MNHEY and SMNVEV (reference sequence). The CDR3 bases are TGTGCCAGCAGTTACGATGTGACGGGTGGCTATGGCTACACCTTC. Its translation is CASSYDVTGGYGYTF.

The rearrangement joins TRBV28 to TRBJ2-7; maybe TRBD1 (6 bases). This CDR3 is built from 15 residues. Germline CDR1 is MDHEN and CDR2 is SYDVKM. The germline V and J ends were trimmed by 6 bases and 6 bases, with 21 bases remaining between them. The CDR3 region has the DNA TGTGCCAGCAGCCATGGACAGCCTAGGGCCAGCGAGCAGTACTTC. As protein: CASSHGQPRASEQYF.

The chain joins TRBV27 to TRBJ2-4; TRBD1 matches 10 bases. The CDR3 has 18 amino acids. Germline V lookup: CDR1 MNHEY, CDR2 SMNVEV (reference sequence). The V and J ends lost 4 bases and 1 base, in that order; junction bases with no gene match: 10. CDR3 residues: CASSSGQGGYSAKNIQYF. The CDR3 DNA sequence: TGTGCCAGCAGTTCCGGACAGGGGGGGTATTCGGCCAAAAACATTCAGTACTTC.

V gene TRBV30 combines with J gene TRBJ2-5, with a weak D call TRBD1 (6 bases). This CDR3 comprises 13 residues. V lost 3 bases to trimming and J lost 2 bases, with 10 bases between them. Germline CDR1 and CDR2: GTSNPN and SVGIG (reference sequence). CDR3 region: CAWSRQVQETQYF. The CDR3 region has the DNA TGTGCCTGGAGCAGACAGGTACAAGAGACCCAGTACTTC.

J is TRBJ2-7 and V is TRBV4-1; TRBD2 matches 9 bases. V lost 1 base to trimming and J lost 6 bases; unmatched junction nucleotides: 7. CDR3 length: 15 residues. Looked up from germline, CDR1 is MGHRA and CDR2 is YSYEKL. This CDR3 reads CASSQVLREGREQYF. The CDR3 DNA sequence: TGCGCCAGCAGCCAAGTGTTGCGGGAGGGTCGCGAGCAGTACTTC.

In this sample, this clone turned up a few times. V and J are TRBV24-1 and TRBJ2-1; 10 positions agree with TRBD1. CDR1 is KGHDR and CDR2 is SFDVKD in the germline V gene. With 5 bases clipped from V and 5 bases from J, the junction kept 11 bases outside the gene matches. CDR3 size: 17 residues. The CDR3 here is CATSGGTGARRHNEQFF. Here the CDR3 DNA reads TGTGCCACCAGTGGGGGGACAGGGGCGAGGCGCCACAATGAGCAGTTCTTC.

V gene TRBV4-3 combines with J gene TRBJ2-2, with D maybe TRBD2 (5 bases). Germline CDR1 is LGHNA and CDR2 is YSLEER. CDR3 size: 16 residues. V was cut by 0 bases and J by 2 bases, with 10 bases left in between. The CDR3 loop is CASSQDTGINTGELFF. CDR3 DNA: TGCGCCAGCAGCCAAGATACGGGGATAAACACCGGGGAGCTGTTTTTT.

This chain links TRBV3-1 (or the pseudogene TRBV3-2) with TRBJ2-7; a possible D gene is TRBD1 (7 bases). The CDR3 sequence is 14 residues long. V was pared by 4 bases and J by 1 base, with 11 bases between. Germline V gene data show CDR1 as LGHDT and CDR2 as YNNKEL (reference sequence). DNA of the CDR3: TGTGCCAGCAGCCGACAGGGAGGTTCCTACGAGCAGTACTTC. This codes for CASSRQGGSYEQYF.

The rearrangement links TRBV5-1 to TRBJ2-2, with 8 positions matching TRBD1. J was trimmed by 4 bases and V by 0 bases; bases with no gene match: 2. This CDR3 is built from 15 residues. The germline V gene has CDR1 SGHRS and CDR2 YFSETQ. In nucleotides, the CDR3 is TGCGCCAGCAGCTTGGTTACAGGGGGCACCGGGGAGCTGTTTTTT. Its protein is CASSLVTGGTGELFF.

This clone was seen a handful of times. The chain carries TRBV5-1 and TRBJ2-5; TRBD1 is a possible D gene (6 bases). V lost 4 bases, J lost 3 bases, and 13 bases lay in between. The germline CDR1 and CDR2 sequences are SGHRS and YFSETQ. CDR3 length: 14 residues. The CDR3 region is CASSHGDTEETQYF. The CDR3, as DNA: TGCGCCAGCAGCCACGGGGACACCGAAGAGACCCAGTACTTC.

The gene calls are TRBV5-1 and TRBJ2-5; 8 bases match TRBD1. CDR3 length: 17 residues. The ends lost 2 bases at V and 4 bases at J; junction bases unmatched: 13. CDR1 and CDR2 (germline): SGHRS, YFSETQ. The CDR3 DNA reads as TGCGCCAGCAGCTTTGGTCAATGGGCAGGGGGCATAGAGACCCAGTACTTC. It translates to CASSFGQWAGGIETQYF.

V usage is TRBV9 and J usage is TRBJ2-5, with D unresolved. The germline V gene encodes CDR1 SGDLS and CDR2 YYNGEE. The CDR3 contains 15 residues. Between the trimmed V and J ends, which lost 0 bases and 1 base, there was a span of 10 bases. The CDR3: CASSVAPTAQETQYF. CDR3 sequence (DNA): TGTGCCAGCAGCGTAGCCCCCACAGCCCAAGAGACCCAGTACTTC.

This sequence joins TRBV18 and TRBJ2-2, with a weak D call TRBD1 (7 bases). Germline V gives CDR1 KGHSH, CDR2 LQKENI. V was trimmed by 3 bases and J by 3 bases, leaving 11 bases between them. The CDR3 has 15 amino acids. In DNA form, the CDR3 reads TGTGCCAGCTCACCGAGCAGGGGGGACACCGGGGAGCTGTTTTTT. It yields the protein CASSPSRGDTGELFF. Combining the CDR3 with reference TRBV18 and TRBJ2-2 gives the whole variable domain NAGVMQNPRHLVRRRGQEARLRCSPMKGHSHVYWYRQLPEEGLKFMVYLQKENIIDESGMPKERFSAEFPKEGPSILRIQQVVRGDSAAYFCASSPSRGDTGELFFGEGSRLTVL.

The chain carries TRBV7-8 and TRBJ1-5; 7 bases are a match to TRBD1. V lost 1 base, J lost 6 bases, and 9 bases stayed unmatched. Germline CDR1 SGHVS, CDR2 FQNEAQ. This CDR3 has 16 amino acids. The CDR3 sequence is CASSLETVRGIQPQHF. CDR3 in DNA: TGTGCCAGCAGCTTAGAAACGGTCAGGGGGATTCAGCCCCAGCATTTT.

The CDR3: CASSLRGLGNEKLFF. The CDR3 DNA is TGTGCCAGCAGCTTAAGGGGGCTTGGTAATGAAAAACTGTTTTTT. The chain employs TRBV5-4 and TRBJ1-4; 7 positions match TRBD1. This CDR3 is built from 15 residues. The V and J ends lost 2 bases and 4 bases, in that order; junction bases with no gene match: 5. Germline V gives CDR1 SGHNT, CDR2 YYREEE (reference sequence). The entire variable domain, with the rest obtained from reference TRBV5-4 and TRBJ1-4, is as follows: ETGVTQSPTHLIKTRGQQVTLRCSSQSGHNTVSWYQQALGQGPQFIFQYYREEENGRGNFPPRFSGLQFPNYSSELNVNALELDDSALYLCASSLRGLGNEKLFFGSGTQLSVL.